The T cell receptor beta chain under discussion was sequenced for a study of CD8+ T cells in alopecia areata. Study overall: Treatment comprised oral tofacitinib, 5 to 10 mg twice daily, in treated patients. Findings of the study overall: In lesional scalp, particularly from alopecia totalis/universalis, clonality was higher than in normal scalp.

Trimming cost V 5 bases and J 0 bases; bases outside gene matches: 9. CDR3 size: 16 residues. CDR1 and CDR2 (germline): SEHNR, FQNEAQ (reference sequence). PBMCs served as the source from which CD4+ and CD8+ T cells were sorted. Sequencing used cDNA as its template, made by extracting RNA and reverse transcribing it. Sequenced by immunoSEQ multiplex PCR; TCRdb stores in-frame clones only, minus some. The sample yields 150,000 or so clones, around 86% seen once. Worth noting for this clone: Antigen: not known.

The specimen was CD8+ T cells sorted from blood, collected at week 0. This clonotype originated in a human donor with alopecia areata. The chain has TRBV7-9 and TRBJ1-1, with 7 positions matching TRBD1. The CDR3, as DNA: TGTGCCAGCAGCCCACCTCAGGGACAGATGAACACTGAAGCTTTCTTT. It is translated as CASSPPQGQMNTEAFF. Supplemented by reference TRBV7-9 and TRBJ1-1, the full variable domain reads DTGVSQNPRHKITKRGQNVTFRCDPISEHNRLYWYRQTLGQGPEFLTYFQNEAQLEKSRLLSDRFSAERPKGSFSTLEIQRTEQGDSAMYLCASSPPQGQMNTEAFFGQGTRLTVV.